This T cell receptor beta chain was captured in a study of T cells in Graves' hyperthyroidism and ophthalmopathy. The CDR3 is made up of 18 amino acids. Germline V gene lookup returns CDR1 SGHAT and CDR2 FQNNGV. V shed 2 bases, J shed 1 base, and the junction held 5 bases outside the gene matches. Amplification targeted TCR beta CDR3 regions from RNA transcripts. The HTBI primer set drove a first-round RT-PCR of the TCR CDR3. TCRdb called the multiplex PCR reads again in MiXCR, with one record for every CDR3 protein. The sample lists under 350,000 distinct CDR3 sequences, 21% occurring once. This clonotype was detected a few times. Given the absence of the conserved phenylalanine or tryptophan at the CDR3 end, a read error is likely. Used for diagnoses were clinical symptoms, serum thyroxine and TRAb, thyroid ultrasound and orbital computed tomography.

The TCR comes from a woman aged 50 to 65 with Graves' hyperthyroidism. The V gene is TRBV11-2, the J gene TRBJ2-6, with 10 bases lining up with TRBD1. The sequenced sample was blood. Here the CDR3 DNA reads TGTGCCAGCAGCTTACTGACAGGGGGCAGGTCTGGGGCCAACGTCCTGACTTCC. Translating it yields CASSLLTGGRSGANVLTS.